This section outlines one T cell receptor (beta chain) sequence together with its context. Its specificity is not known. It was with 60 Vbeta and 13 Jbeta primers that the PCR ran. This table comes from immunoSEQ multiplex PCR, and its TCRdb copy is limited to in-frame clones, with some not included. This sample has approximately 150,000 clones; around 79% occur once, and the top ten carry 0.5% to 0.85%. This CDR3 is 16 amino acids long. The V gene's germline CDR1 is SGHNT and CDR2 YYREEE (reference sequence). J was trimmed by 4 bases and V by 5 bases; bases with no gene match: 11. The sample belongs to a study of cytomegalovirus exposure and HLA in healthy donors. Study conclusions and caveats: Rarity held for most TCR sequences, but there were some public TCRs that occurred in many donors.

This TCR came from a male donor in good health and CMV-seronegative. The sample consisted of PBMCs. The V gene is TRBV5-4, the J gene TRBJ2-3; 9 bases map to TRBD1. CDR3 DNA sequence: TGTGCCAGCAGAAGTGTACAGGGGGCAAGTTCAGATACGCAGTATTTT. Encoded protein: CASRSVQGASSDTQYF.